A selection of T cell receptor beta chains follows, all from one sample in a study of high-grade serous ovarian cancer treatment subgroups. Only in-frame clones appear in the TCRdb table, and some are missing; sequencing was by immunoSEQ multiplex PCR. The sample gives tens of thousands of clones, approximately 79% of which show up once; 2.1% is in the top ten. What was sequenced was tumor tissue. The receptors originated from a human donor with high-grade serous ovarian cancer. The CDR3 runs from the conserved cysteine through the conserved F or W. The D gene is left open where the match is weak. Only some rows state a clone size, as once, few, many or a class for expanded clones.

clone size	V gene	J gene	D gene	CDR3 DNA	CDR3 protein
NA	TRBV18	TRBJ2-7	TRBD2	TGTGCCAGCTCACCAGAGGCTAGCGGGAGAGGGCCCTACGAGCAGTACTTC	CASSPEASGRGPYEQYF
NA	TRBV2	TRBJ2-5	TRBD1	TGTGCCAGCACGCTGGACAGGGGTCGTCAGACCCAGTACTTC	CASTLDRGRQTQYF
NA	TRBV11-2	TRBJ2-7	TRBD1	TGTGCCAGCAGCTCCATTATGGGGACAGGGGGTCGGGAGCAGTACTTC	CASSSIMGTGGREQYF
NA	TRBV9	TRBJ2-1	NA	TGTGCCAGCAGCGTAGAAGGGGGGTACAATGAGCAGTTCTTC	CASSVEGGYNEQFF
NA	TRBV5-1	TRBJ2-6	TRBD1	TGCGCCAGCAGCGGGACAGGATTTAGCTCTGGGGCCAACGTCCTGACTTTC	CASSGTGFSSGANVLTF
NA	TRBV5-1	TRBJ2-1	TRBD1	TGCGCCAGCAGCCAGGCTCGGACAGGGGGCGCAAGGATTACCAATGAGCAGTTCTTC	CASSQARTGGARITNEQFF
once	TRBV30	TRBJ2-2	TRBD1	TGTGCCTGGGTGGACAGGTTGAACACCGGGGAGCTGTTTTTT	CAWVDRLNTGELFF
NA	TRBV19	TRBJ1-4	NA	TGTGCCAGTAGTGCATTCCGGGACGGGCCTAATGAAAAACTGTTTTTT	CASSAFRDGPNEKLFF
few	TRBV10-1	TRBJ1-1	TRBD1	TGCGCCAGCAGTGAGAGTTTTCAGGGGGCGAACACTGAAGCTTTCTTT	CASSESFQGANTEAFF
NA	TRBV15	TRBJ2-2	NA	TGTGCCACCAGCAGAGATTTAGACACCGGGGAGCTGTTTTTT	CATSRDLDTGELFF
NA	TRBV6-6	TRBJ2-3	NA	TGTGCCACCACCTTAGCGGTTAGCACAGATACGCAGTATTTT	CATTLAVSTDTQYF
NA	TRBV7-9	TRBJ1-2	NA	TGTGCCAGCAGCTTAGCCCCGGTTGACTATGGCTACACCTTC	CASSLAPVDYGYTF
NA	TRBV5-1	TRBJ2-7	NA	TGCGCCAGCAGCTTGGTTAGTAACTCCGTGGCTGGGTACGAGCAGTACTTC	CASSLVSNSVAGYEQYF
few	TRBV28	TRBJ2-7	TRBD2	TGTGCCAGCAGTCCCGCCACTAGCGGGAGCTCCTACGAGCAGTACTTC	CASSPATSGSSYEQYF
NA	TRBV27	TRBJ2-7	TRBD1	TGTGCCAGCAGCTCGCCGGGACAGAGCTCCTACGAGCAGTACTTC	CASSSPGQSSYEQYF
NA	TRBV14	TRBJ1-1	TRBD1	TGTGCCAGCAGCCAAGTTCCAGGGGGGGTTTATGAGACTTTCTTT	CASSQVPGGVYETFF
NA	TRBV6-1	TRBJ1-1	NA	TGTGCCAGCAGTGGCAGGGCCACTGAAGCTTTCTTT	CASSGRATEAFF
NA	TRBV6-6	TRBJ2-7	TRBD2	TGTGCCAGCAGTCCCGGGACTAGAGGGATCGAGCAGTACTTC	CASSPGTRGIEQYF
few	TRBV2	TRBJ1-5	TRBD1	TGTGCCAGCACAGGGGGACGGAGCAATCAGCCCCAGCATTTT	CASTGGRSNQPQHF
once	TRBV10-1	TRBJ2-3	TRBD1	TGCGCCAGCAGTGAGTTTGTATCAGGGGGCCCAGATACGCAGTATTTT	CASSEFVSGGPDTQYF
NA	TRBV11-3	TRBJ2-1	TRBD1	TGTGCCAGCAGCTTAGCGGGACAGAACAATGAGCAGTTCTTC	CASSLAGQNNEQFF
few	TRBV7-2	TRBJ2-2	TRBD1	TGTGCCAGCAGCACCTGGACAGGGGCCGGGGAGCTGTTTTTT	CASSTWTGAGELFF
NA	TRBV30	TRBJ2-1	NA	TGTGCCTGGTTTACTAGCAGCTCCTACAATGAGCAGTTCTTC	CAWFTSSSYNEQFF
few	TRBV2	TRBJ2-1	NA	TGTGCCAGCAGCGCCAGGGAGGCTTCCAACAATGAGCAGTTCTTC	CASSAREASNNEQFF
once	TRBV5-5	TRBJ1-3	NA	TGTGCCAGCAGCTGGGCGGTCGGGGCCATCTCTGGAAACACCATATATTTT	CASSWAVGAISGNTIYF
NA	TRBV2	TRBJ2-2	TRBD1	TGTGCCAGCCGACAGGGGGGGGGCACCGGGGAGCTGTTTTTT	CASRQGGGTGELFF
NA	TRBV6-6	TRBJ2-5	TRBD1	TGTGCCAGCAGCCTCGGGACAGGGGAGAAGACCCAGTACTTC	CASSLGTGEKTQYF
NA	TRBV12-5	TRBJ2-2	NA	TGTGCTAGTGGTTTCTGGCAGGGAAACACCGGGGAGCTGTTTTTT	CASGFWQGNTGELFF
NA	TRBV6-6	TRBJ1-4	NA	TGTGCCAGCAGTAAGGACGGAATTAATGAAAAACTGTTTTTT	CASSKDGINEKLFF
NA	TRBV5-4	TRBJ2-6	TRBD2	TGTGCCAGCAGCCCCCCGGGACTAGCGGGAGGGGGTGGGGCCAACGTCCTGACTTTC	CASSPPGLAGGGGANVLTF
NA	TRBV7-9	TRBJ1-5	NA	TGTGCCAGCAGCTTGGACCCGAGGGGTCAGCCCCAGCATTTT	CASSLDPRGQPQHF
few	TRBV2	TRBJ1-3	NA	TGTGCCAGCACTGGAGGTGGAAACACCATATATTTT	CASTGGGNTIYF
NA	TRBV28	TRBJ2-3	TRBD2	TGTGCCAGCAGTTTGGGGGGGTTCACAGATACGCAGTATTTT	CASSLGGFTDTQYF
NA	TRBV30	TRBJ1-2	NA	TGTGCCTGGAAAAGACAGGACTGGGTCTATGGCTACACCTTC	CAWKRQDWVYGYTF
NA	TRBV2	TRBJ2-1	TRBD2	TGTGCCAGCAGTTACGGGAGGGCCATAACGGAGGAGTTCTTC	CASSYGRAITEEFF
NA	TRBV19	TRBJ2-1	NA	TGTGCCAGTAGTATAGGGAGCTCCTACAATGAGCAGTTCTTC	CASSIGSSYNEQFF
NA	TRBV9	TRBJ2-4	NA	TGTGCCAGCAGCGTAGAAGATCGACGGGAGAAGTACTTC	CASSVEDRREKYF
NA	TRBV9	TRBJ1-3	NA	TGTGCCAGCAGCGTAGGGTTGGGGGTCCAATCCACCTCTGGAAACACCATATATTTT	CASSVGLGVQSTSGNTIYF
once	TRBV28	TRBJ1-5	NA	TGTGCCAGCAGTTTTCAGGGACGGAGTCAGCCCCAGCATTTT	CASSFQGRSQPQHF
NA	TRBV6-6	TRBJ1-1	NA	TGTGCCAGTGGGCGGGGGGGGACTGCATTGAACACTGAAGCTTTCTTT	CASGRGGTALNTEAFF
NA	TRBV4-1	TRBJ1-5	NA	TGCGCCAGCAGCCAAGACAGGAATCAGCCCCAGCATTTT	CASSQDRNQPQHF
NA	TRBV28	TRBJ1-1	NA	TGTGCCAGCAGTTTCGGGGTGGAGACTGAAGCTTTCTTT	CASSFGVETEAFF
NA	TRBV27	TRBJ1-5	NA	TGTGCCAGCAGTTCAGGGGTTAGCAATCAGCCCCAGCATTTT	CASSSGVSNQPQHF
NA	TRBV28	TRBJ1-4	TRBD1	TGTGCCAGCAGCTCGAGACAGGGCCGCAATGAAAAACTGTTTTTT	CASSSRQGRNEKLFF
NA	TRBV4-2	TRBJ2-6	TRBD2	TGTGCCAGCAGTCCACAATTAGCGGGCCCTGGGGCCAACGTCCTGACTTTC	CASSPQLAGPGANVLTF
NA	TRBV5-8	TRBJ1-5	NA	TGTGCCAGCAGCCTGGCGGGGGGTTCGACGGGGCAGCCCCAGCATTTT	CASSLAGGSTGQPQHF
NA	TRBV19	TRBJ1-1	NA	TGTGCCAGTAGTATAGACGAGCGCGGCGTATGGGCTTTCTTT	CASSIDERGVWAFF
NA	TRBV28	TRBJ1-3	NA	TGTGCCAGCAGCGAACCGGGGGACTCAAACACCATATATTTT	CASSEPGDSNTIYF
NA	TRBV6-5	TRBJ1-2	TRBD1	TGTGCCAGCAGTCCTCGCAGGACAGGGGATGGCTACACCTTC	CASSPRRTGDGYTF
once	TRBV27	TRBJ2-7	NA	TGTGCCAGCAGTTTAGCCCCGGGGCGATCCCCCGAGCAGTACTTC	CASSLAPGRSPEQYF
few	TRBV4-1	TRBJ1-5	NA	TGCGCCAGCAGCCAAGATTTGGTTCGGCCCCAGCATTTT	CASSQDLVRPQHF
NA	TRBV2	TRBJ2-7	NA	TGTGCCAGCAGTGAATTACGCCGGGACTCCGAGCAGTACTTC	CASSELRRDSEQYF
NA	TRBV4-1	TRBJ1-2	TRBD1	TGCGCCAGCAGCCAAGGGGACAGAGTAATGGGGCGACGAGATGGCTACACCTTC	CASSQGDRVMGRRDGYTF
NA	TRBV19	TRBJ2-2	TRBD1	TGTGCCAGTAGTATACGACAGGGTGGCGGGGAGCTGTTTTTT	CASSIRQGGGELFF
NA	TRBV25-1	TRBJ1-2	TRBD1	TGTGCCAGCAGGACAGGGGCGGGTGGCTACACCTTC	CASRTGAGGYTF
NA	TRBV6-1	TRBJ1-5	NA	TGTGCCAGCAGTGCACCTCCGGGATCTACTAGCAATCAGCCCCAGCATTTT	CASSAPPGSTSNQPQHF
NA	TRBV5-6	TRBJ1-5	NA	TGTGCCAGCAGCAGGGGACAAGGGTCGGGTCAGCCCCAGCATTTT	CASSRGQGSGQPQHF
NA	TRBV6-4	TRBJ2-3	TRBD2	TGTGCCAGCAGTGTTTCCGGGACTAGTCCCACAGATACGCAGTATTTT	CASSVSGTSPTDTQYF